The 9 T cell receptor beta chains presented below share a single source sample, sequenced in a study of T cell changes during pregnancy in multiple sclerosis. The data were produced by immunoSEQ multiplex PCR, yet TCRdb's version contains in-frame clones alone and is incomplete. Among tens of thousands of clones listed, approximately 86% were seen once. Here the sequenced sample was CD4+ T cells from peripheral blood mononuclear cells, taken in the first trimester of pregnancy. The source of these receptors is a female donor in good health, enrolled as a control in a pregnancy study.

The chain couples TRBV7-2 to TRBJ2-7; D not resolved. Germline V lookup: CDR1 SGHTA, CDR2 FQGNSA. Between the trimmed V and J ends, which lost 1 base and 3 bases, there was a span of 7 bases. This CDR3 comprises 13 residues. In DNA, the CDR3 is TGTGCCAGCAGCTTAGGCCCTAGCTACGAGCAGTACTTC. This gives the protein CASSLGPSYEQYF.

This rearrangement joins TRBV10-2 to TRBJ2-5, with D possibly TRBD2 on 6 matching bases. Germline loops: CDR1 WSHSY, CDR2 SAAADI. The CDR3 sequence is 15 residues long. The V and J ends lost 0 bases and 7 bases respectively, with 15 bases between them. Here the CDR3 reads CASSESRRAPGTQYF. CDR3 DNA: TGCGCCAGCAGTGAGTCGCGGAGGGCCCCGGGGACCCAGTACTTC.

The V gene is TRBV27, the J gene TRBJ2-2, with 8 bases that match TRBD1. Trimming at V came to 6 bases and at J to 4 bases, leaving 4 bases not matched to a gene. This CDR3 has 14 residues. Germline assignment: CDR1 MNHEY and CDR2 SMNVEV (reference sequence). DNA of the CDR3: TGTGCCAGCAGACTACAGGGGGGCACCGGGGAGCTGTTTTTT. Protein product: CASRLQGGTGELFF.

In nucleotides, the CDR3 is TGTGCCAGCAATACGGGACTAGCGGGGTACGAGCAGTACTTC. Amino acids: CASNTGLAGYEQYF. V is TRBV6-6 and J is TRBJ2-7; 13 nucleotides line up with TRBD2. Looked up from germline, CDR1 is MNHNY and CDR2 is SVGAGI (reference sequence). J lost 4 bases, V lost 7 bases, and 4 bases had no gene match. CDR3 length equals 14 residues.

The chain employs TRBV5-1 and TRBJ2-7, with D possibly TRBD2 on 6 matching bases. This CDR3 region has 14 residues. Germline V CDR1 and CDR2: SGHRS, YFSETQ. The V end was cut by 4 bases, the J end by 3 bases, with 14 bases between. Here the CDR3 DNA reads TGCGCCAGCAGCGCGGGACTGCACCTCTACGAGCAGTACTTC. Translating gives CASSAGLHLYEQYF.

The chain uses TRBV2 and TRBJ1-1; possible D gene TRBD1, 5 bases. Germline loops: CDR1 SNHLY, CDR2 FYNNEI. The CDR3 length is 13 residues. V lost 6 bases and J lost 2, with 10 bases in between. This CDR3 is CASSSRANTEAFF. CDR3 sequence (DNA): TGTGCCAGCAGCTCCAGGGCTAACACTGAAGCTTTCTTT.

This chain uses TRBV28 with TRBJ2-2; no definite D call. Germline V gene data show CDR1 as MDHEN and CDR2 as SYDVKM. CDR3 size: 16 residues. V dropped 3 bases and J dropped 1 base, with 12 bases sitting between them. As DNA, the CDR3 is TGTGCCAGCAGTTTCGTCGCAGGCCGGAACACCGGGGAGCTGTTTTTT. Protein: CASSFVAGRNTGELFF. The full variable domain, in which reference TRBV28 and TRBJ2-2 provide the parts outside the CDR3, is DVKVTQSSRYLVKRTGEKVFLECVQDMDHENMFWYRQDPGLGLRLIYFSYDVKMKEKGDIPEGYSVSREKKERFSLILESASTNQTSMYLCASSFVAGRNTGELFFGEGSRLTVL.

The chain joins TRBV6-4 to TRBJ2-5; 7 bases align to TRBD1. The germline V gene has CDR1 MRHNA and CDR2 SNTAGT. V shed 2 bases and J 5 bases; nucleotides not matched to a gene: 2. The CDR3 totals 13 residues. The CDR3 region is CASSDGDSETQYF. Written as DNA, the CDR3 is TGTGCCAGCAGTGACGGGGACAGTGAGACCCAGTACTTC.

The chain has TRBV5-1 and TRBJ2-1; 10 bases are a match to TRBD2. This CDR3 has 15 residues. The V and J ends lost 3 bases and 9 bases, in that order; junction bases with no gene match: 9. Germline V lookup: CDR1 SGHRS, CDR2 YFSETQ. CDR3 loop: CASSWGLAQTGEQFF. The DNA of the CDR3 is TGCGCCAGCAGCTGGGGACTAGCGCAAACGGGTGAGCAGTTCTTC.